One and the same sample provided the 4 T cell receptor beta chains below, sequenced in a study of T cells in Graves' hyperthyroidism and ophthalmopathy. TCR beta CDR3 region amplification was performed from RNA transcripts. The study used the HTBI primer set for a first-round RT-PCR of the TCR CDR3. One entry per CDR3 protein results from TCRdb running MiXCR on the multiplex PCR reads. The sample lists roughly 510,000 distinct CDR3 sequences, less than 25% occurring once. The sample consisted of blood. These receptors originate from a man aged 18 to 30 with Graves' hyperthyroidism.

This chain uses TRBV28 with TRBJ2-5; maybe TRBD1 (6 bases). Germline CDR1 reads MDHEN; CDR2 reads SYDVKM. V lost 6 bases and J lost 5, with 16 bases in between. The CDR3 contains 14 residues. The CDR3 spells CASRGHFWTETQYF. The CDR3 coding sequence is TGTGCCAGCAGGGGACATTTCTGGACGGAGACCCAGTACTTC.

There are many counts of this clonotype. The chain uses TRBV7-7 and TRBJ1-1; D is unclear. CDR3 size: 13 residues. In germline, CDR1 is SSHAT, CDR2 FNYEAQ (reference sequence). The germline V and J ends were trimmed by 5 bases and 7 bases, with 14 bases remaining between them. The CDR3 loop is CASSPKVGDEAFF. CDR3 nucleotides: TGTGCCAGCAGCCCTAAGGTTGGGGATGAAGCTTTCTTT.

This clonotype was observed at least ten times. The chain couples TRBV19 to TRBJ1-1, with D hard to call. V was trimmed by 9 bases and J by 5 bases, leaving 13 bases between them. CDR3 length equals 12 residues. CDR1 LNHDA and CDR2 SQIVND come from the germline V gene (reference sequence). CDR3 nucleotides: TGTGCCAGCAAGTGGAGCGGGACTGAAGCTTTCTTT. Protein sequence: CASKWSGTEAFF.

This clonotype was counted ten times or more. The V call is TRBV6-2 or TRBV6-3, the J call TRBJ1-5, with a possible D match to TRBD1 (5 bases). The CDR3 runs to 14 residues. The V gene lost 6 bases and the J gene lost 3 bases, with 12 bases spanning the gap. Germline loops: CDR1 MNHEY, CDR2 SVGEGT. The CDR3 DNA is TGTGCCAGCAGCAACCCGGGACCCAATCAGCCCCAGCATTTT. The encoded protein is CASSNPGPNQPQHF.